This T cell receptor beta chain derives from a study of T cell responses to AZD1222 COVID-19 vaccine. General observations from the study: Reportedly, close to half of spike-specific TCRs are directed against unmutated variant regions.

Some clones are missing from TCRdb's copy, which holds only in-frame ones; the method was immunoSEQ multiplex PCR. The sample includes approximately 140,000 clones, 80% to 95% of them seen just once. In the case of this clone: Antigen unknown.

The material was peripheral blood, obtained on day 0 of AZD1222 vaccination. The sequence was collected from an adult in good health.

The CDR3 spells CASSFGQGEQYF. CDR3 bases: TGTGCCAGCAGCTTCGGGCAGGGCGAGCAGTACTTC. This chain links TRBV7-9 with TRBJ2-7, with D possibly being TRBD1 (5 bases). Looked up from germline, CDR1 is SEHNR and CDR2 is FQNEAQ (reference sequence). The CDR3 contains 12 residues. The V end lost 3 bases, the J end lost 6 bases, and 9 bases lay between the germline ends.